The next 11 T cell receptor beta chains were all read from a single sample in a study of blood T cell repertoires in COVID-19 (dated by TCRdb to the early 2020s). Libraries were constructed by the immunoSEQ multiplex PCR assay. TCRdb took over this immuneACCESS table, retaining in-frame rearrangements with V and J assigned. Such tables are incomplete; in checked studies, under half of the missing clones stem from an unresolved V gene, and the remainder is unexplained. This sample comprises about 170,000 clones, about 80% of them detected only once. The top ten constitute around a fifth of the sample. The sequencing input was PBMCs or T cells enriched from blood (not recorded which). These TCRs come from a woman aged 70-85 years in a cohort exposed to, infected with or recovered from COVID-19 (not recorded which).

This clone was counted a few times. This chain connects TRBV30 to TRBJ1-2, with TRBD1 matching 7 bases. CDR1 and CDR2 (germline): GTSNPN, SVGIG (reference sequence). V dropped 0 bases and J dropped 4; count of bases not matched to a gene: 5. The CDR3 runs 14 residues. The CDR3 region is CAWSVRQGSYGYTF. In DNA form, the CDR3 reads TGTGCCTGGAGTGTCAGACAGGGAAGCTATGGCTACACCTTC.

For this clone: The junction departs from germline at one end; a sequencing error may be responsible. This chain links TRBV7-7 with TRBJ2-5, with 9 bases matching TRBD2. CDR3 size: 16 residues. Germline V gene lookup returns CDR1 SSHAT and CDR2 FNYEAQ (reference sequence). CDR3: CASSSSGTSNLETQYF. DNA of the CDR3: TGTGCTAGCAGCTCTTCCGGGACTAGCAATTTAGAGACCCAGTACTTC.

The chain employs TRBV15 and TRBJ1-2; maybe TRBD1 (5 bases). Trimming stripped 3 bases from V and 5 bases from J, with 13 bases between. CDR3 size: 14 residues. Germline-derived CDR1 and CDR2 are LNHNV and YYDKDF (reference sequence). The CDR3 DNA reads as TGTGCCACCAGCAGCGGGACTTACTCTTATGGCTACACCTTC. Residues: CATSSGTYSYGYTF.

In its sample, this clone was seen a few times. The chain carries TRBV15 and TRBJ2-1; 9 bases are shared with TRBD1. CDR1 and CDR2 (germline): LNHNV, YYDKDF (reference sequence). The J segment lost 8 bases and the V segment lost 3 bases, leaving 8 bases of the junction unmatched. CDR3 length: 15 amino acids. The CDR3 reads CATSSPGTGSDEQFF. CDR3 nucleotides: TGTGCCACCAGCAGTCCCGGGACAGGGAGCGATGAGCAGTTCTTC. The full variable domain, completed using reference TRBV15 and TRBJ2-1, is DAMVIQNPRYQVTQFGKPVTLSCSQTLNHNVMYWYQQKSSQAPKLLFHYYDKDFNNEADTPDNFQSRRPNTSFCFLDIRSPGLGDTAMYLCATSSPGTGSDEQFFGPGTRLTVL.

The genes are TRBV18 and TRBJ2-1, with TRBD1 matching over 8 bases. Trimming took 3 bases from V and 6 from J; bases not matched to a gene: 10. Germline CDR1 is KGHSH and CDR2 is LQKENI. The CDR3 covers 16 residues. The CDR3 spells CASSPLTGGFGNEQFF. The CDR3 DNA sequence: TGTGCCAGCTCACCCCTTACAGGGGGGTTTGGCAATGAGCAGTTCTTC.

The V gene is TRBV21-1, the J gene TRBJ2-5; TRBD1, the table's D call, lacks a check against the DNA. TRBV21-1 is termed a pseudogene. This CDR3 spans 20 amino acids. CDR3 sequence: CASSKAPSTPGTGVEETQYF. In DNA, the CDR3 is TGTGCCAGCAGCAAAGCGCCCTCGACTCCCGGGACAGGGGTGGAAGAGACCCAGTACTTC.

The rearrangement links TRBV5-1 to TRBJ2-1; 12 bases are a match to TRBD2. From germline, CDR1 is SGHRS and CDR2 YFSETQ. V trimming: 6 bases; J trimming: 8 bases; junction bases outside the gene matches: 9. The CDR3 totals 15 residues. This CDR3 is CASTLPGLAGDEQFF. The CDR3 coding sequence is TGCGCCAGCACCCTTCCGGGACTAGCGGGCGATGAGCAGTTCTTC. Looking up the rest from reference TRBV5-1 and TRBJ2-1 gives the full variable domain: KAGVTQTPRYLIKTRGQQVTLSCSPISGHRSVSWYQQTPGQGLQFLFEYFSETQRNKGNFPGRFSGRQFSNSRSEMNVSTLELGDSALYLCASTLPGLAGDEQFFGPGTRLTVL.

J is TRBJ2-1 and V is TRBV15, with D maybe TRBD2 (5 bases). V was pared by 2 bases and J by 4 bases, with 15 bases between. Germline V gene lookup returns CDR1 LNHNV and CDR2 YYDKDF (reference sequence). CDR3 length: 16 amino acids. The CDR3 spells CATSRPTRLGYNEQFF. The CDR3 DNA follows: TGTGCCACCAGCAGACCCACTAGGTTGGGTTACAATGAGCAGTTCTTC.

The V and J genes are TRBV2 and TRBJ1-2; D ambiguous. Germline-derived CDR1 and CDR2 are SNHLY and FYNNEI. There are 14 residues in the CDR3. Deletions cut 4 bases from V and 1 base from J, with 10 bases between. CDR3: CASSGQGVNYGYTF. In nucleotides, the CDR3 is TGTGCCAGCAGTGGCCAAGGAGTTAACTATGGCTACACCTTC.

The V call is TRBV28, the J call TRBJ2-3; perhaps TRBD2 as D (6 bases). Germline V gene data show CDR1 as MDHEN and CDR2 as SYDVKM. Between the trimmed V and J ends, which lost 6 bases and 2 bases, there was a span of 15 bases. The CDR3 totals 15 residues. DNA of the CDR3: TGTGCCAGCAGCCCCCCGGGACTTAACACAGATACGCAGTATTTT. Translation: CASSPPGLNTDTQYF.

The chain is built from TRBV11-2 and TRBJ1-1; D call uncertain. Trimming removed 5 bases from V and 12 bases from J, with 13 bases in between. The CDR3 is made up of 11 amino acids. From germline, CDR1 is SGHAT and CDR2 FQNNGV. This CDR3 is CASSAAPSTFF. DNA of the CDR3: TGTGCCAGCAGCGCCGCCCCGAGTACTTTCTTT.